The clone carrying this T cell receptor (beta chain) was seen ten or more times. This CDR3 is 16 amino acids long. V was trimmed by 0 bases and J by 4 bases, leaving 15 bases between them. CDR1 and CDR2 from the germline V gene are SGHDN and FVKESK. TCRdb reprocessed the reads via MiXCR and lists one record per CDR3 protein. The table records a few hundred thousand distinct CDR3 sequences, less than 9.5% of them present only once. The source of the sample is a study of T cell repertoires in cytomegalovirus infection. The TCR originated in a human donor in good health (CMV status not recorded). Some clones in this sample may be carry-over from other donors' samples. The rearrangement links TRBV14 to TRBJ1-1; D remains unclear. Source material: PBMCs. The CDR3, as DNA: TGTGCCAGCAGCCAAGATTGGGTGGGATTCGGCACTGAAGCTTTCTTT. Its protein is CASSQDWVGFGTEAFF.